A single sample gave rise to the 8 T cell receptor beta chains below, sequenced in a study of identical twins. From the 5' RACE reads, TCRdb called clonotypes with MiXCR, one entry per CDR3 protein. The data contain roughly 720,000 distinct CDR3 sequences, over 15% of them singletons. Separately, the same data were catalogued under a study of T cells expressing NK-cell markers.

Sequenced material: PBMCs. Source of these receptors: a woman aged 18-35 years in good health.

This clonotype came up a few times. The V and J genes are TRBV10-2 and TRBJ1-1; possibly TRBD1 for D (5 bases). The germline V gene has CDR1 WSHSY and CDR2 SAAADI. The CDR3 sequence is 14 residues long. With 5 bases removed from V and 4 bases from J, the gap between germline ends came to 14 bases. DNA for the CDR3: TGCGCCAGCAGTTCACTCGGGGGTACCACTGAAGCTTTCTTT. Residues: CASSSLGGTTEAFF.

The V gene is TRBV20-1, the J gene TRBJ2-7; possibly TRBD2 for D (7 bases). The CDR3 spans 14 residues. Per germline, CDR1 DFQATT and CDR2 SNEGSKA (reference sequence). Trimming removed 0 bases at V and 0 bases at J, with 9 bases between. The CDR3 loop reads CSARERGRSYEQYF. CDR3 coding DNA: TGCAGTGCTAGAGAGCGGGGGCGCTCCTACGAGCAGTACTTC.

The count of this clonotype is one. This chain connects TRBV6-5 to TRBJ2-7, with D tentatively TRBD2 (7 bases). The CDR3 extends over 15 amino acids. Germline CDR1 reads MNHEY; CDR2 reads SVGAGI. Trimming removed 0 bases at V and 2 bases at J, with 11 bases between. This chain's CDR3 is CASSYSRGATYEQYF. CDR3 DNA sequence: TGTGCCAGCAGTTACTCCCGGGGGGCAACCTACGAGCAGTACTTC.

This clonotype was found many times. V gene TRBV20-1 combines with J gene TRBJ2-7, with D possibly matching TRBD2 (5 bases). This CDR3 contains 13 residues. V shed 5 bases and J shed 1 base, with 12 bases lying between them. Germline V gene data show CDR1 as DFQATT and CDR2 as SNEGSKA (reference sequence). This chain's CDR3 is CSAQPGWSYEQYF. The CDR3 DNA reads TGCAGTGCTCAACCGGGATGGTCCTACGAGCAGTACTTC.

In its sample, this clonotype was seen a few times. The V gene is TRBV10-3, the J gene TRBJ1-2; no clear D gene. The CDR3 consists of 13 residues. CDR1 is ENHRY and CDR2 is SYGVKD in the germline V gene. V shed 3 bases and J shed 2 bases, with 7 bases lying between them. This chain's CDR3 is CAISDGLNYGYTF. For the CDR3, the DNA is TGTGCCATCAGTGATGGGTTAAACTATGGCTACACCTTC.

This clonotype was found a few times. The chain is built from TRBV12-3 or TRBV12-4 and TRBJ2-4, with 7 nucleotides matching TRBD2. The CDR3 loop spans 15 amino acids. The V and J ends lost 5 bases and 0 bases, in that order; junction bases with no gene match: 4. The CDR3 loop is CASSLGGGAKNIQYF. DNA for the CDR3: TGTGCCAGCAGTCTTGGGGGGGGAGCCAAAAACATTCAGTACTTC.

V and J are TRBV29-1 and TRBJ2-5, with a tentative D call TRBD2 (5 bases). The ends were cut back, 7 bases at V and 5 bases at J, with 26 bases in the middle. The CDR3 covers 16 residues. Germline-derived CDR1 and CDR2 are SQVTM and ANQGSEA. CDR3 loop: CSAAPIMRVRRETQYF. The CDR3, as DNA: TGCAGCGCCGCCCCAATTATGAGGGTTAGGCGGGAGACCCAGTACTTC. Together with reference TRBV29-1 and TRBJ2-5, the CDR3 gives the full variable domain: SAVISQKPSRDICQRGTSLTIQCQVDSQVTMMFWYRQQPGQSLTLIATANQGSEATYESGFVIDKFPISRPNLTFSTLTVSNMSPEDSSIYLCSAAPIMRVRRETQYFGPGTRLLVL.

The chain is built from TRBV15 and TRBJ2-7; TRBD2 matches 11 bases. Germline assignment: CDR1 LNHNV and CDR2 YYDKDF (reference sequence). CDR3 length: 14 residues. V shed 7 bases and J 2 bases; nucleotides not matched to a gene: 4. The CDR3 nucleotides are TGTGCCACCAAGGTAGCGGGAGGGGCCTACGAGCAGTACTTC. Translating it yields CATKVAGGAYEQYF. Using reference TRBV15 and TRBJ2-7 for the parts outside the CDR3, the full variable domain is DAMVIQNPRYQVTQFGKPVTLSCSQTLNHNVMYWYQQKSSQAPKLLFHYYDKDFNNEADTPDNFQSRRPNTSFCFLDIRSPGLGDTAMYLCATKVAGGAYEQYFGPGTRLTVT.